This T cell receptor (beta chain) stems from a study of T cell responses to AZD1222 COVID-19 vaccine. Points from the study as a whole: In the spike-specific TCR repertoire, nearly half reportedly target unmutated variant regions. The study sampled repertoires only after the peak T cell response. Regions 160-218 and 743-854 dominated among vaccine-associated CD4 TCRs spanning spike. There were mostly white British donors and more females than males, and clonal diversity was possibly underestimated.

Sequencing used immunoSEQ multiplex PCR; TCRdb keeps in-frame clones, though not all of them. The sample carries just over 150,000 clones, approximately 90% recorded once. The V end lost 6 bases, the J end lost 0 bases, and 12 bases lay between the germline ends. CDR1 is SGHTA and CDR2 is FQGNSA in the germline V gene. The CDR3 loop spans 15 amino acids. Comment on this clone: The target antigen is unknown.

The input for sequencing was peripheral blood, taken on day 0 of AZD1222 vaccination. The chain employs TRBV7-2 and TRBJ1-5; D is undetermined. This clonotype was sampled from an adult in good health. In DNA, the CDR3 is TGTGCCAGCAGTCTTAGCGGCTTTAGCAATCAGCCCCAGCATTTT. Translated, it gives CASSLSGFSNQPQHF.